The TCR beta chain described here comes from a study of T-cell memory formation after mild COVID-19. Study background: The study found TCR clusters largely donor specific. Study-wide points: Clones contracting day 15 to 85 were balanced CD4/CD8; later expanders leaned CD4+. Cross-reactive memory appears to have joined, as suggested by some responding clones showing up in pre-infection memory. Contracting CD4+ clones sat mainly in CM and EM; CD8+ in EMRA.

This clonotype was seen only a few times. What it binds is unknown. One entry per CDR3 protein, called by TCRdb with MiXCR from the 5' RACE reads. The table includes approximately 260,000 distinct CDR3 sequences, roughly 15% detected once. This CDR3 comprises 14 residues. Germline V lookup: CDR1 DFQATT, CDR2 SNEGSKA (reference sequence). The V end was cut by 6 bases, the J end by 2 bases, with 14 bases between. This TCR was sampled from a young man who had mild COVID-19 (a few samples of this study predate the infection). Cell type and time point are not known. The chain joins TRBV20-1 to TRBJ2-4; D remains unclear. The material sequenced was PBMCs or a T cell subset sorted from them (not recorded which). The CDR3 DNA sequence: TGCAGTGCCAAATCGGGCTCTACCAAAAACATTCAGTACTTC. Translation gives CSAKSGSTKNIQYF.